These 16 T cell receptor beta chains originate from one sample sequenced in a study of T cell repertoires in cytomegalovirus infection. No antigen has been identified for these receptors. TCRdb itself ran the reads through MiXCR, one entry per CDR3 protein. The data contain hundreds of thousands of distinct CDR3 sequences, 30% to 35% of them singletons. Sample: cultured PBMCs, taken from culture after CMV antigen stimulation. The receptors come from a human donor in good health (CMV status not recorded). Some clones in this sample may be carry-over from other donors' samples.

This clonotype was counted ten times or more. The V call is TRBV7-2, the J call TRBJ2-7, with 8 positions matching TRBD1. Germline values: CDR1 SGHTA, CDR2 FQGNSA. The CDR3 length is 14 residues. Unmatched junction bases numbered 4, after V lost 4 bases and J lost 2 bases. The CDR3 region has the DNA TGTGCCAGCAGCTCCGACAGGGGAACCTACGAGCAGTACTTC. As protein: CASSSDRGTYEQYF.

The V and J genes are TRBV27 and TRBJ2-7, with D perhaps TRBD1 (9 bases). The V gene's germline CDR1 is MNHEY and CDR2 SMNVEV (reference sequence). V lost 6 bases and J lost 2, with 20 bases in between. This CDR3 has 16 amino acids. In nucleotides, the CDR3 is TGTGCCAGCAGCGGGGGGGACAGGGAACTCCCCTACGAGCAGTACTTC. Protein product: CASSGGDRELPYEQYF.

This clonotype occurred many times. The V and J genes are TRBV7-2 and TRBJ2-7; no definite D call. V was clipped by 1 base and J by 1 base, with 11 bases between them. The CDR3 has 15 residues. From germline, CDR1 is SGHTA and CDR2 FQGNSA. This chain's CDR3 is CASSLGFTSSYEQYF. The CDR3 DNA reads as TGTGCCAGCAGCTTAGGTTTCACGAGTTCCTACGAGCAGTACTTC.

The CDR3 sequence is CASGLGGGPGTDTQYF. The CDR3 nucleotides read TGTGCTAGTGGTTTGGGGGGGGGACCGGGCACAGATACGCAGTATTTT. The rearrangement links TRBV12-5 to TRBJ2-3, with TRBD2 matching over 7 bases. The junction had 5 bases not matched to a gene; V was cut back by 1 base and J by 1 base. Germline assignment: CDR1 LGHNT and CDR2 FRNRAP. The CDR3 has 16 amino acids.

This sequence joins TRBV5-4 and TRBJ2-5, with D tentatively TRBD1 or TRBD2 (6 bases each). Germline values: CDR1 SGHNT, CDR2 YYREEE (reference sequence). This CDR3 spans 16 amino acids. Trimming took 0 bases from V and 4 from J, leaving 16 bases between them. CDR3: CASSLAKVGGIETQYF. The DNA for the CDR3 is TGTGCCAGCAGCTTGGCCAAGGTGGGGGGCATAGAGACCCAGTACTTC. Filled out from reference TRBV5-4 and TRBJ2-5, the complete variable domain reads ETGVTQSPTHLIKTRGQQVTLRCSSQSGHNTVSWYQQALGQGPQFIFQYYREEENGRGNFPPRFSGLQFPNYSSELNVNALELDDSALYLCASSLAKVGGIETQYFGPGTRLLVL.

The chain carries TRBV2 and TRBJ2-2, with 8 positions matching TRBD2. The CDR3 covers 15 residues. CDR1 is SNHLY, CDR2 FYNNEI, per germline. V trimming: 8 bases; J trimming: 1 base; junction bases outside the gene matches: 6. CDR3 in DNA: TGTGCCAGCGGGCCGGGACTAGGGAACACCGGGGAGCTGTTTTTT. This translates into CASGPGLGNTGELFF. The whole variable domain, remainder taken from reference TRBV2 and TRBJ2-2, is EPEVTQTPSHQVTQMGQEVILRCVPISNHLYFYWYRQILGQKVEFLVSFYNNEISEKSEIFDDQFSVERPDGSNFTLKIRSTKLEDSAMYFCASGPGLGNTGELFFGEGSRLTVL.

The chain uses TRBV27 and TRBJ2-2; D gene ambiguous. Germline CDR1 is MNHEY and CDR2 is SMNVEV (reference sequence). The CDR3 has 15 residues. V was trimmed by 5 bases and J by 8 bases, leaving 18 bases between them. This chain's CDR3 is CASSLQKGGPGELFF. CDR3 bases: TGTGCCAGCAGTCTGCAAAAAGGTGGCCCGGGGGAGCTGTTTTTT.

The sample holds a few counts of this clonotype. The J gene is TRBJ1-5, the V gene TRBV28; no firm D call. V lost 1 base and J 4 bases, leaving 14 bases between the germline ends. CDR1 and CDR2 (germline): MDHEN, SYDVKM. This CDR3 region has 16 residues. In DNA, the CDR3 is TGTGCCAGCAGTTTATTGAAGGACCGGCTAAATCAGCCCCAGCATTTT. Its protein is CASSLLKDRLNQPQHF.

This clonotype was observed many times. This chain joins TRBV7-2 and TRBJ2-5; tentatively, D is TRBD2 (6 bases). CDR1 and CDR2 from the germline V gene are SGHTA and FQGNSA. The CDR3 has 16 amino acids. The V and J ends lost 0 bases and 5 bases respectively, with 16 bases between them. The CDR3 spells CASSLAVSRERETQYF. The DNA of the CDR3 is TGTGCCAGCAGCTTAGCGGTCAGCCGGGAGCGTGAGACCCAGTACTTC.

This clonotype has a count of ten or more. For the CDR3, the DNA is TGTGCCAGCAGCTTACGCCTAGCGGGAGCTCCCGAGCAGTACTTC. This translates into CASSLRLAGAPEQYF. The chain uses TRBV7-8 and TRBJ2-7, with 10 positions matching TRBD2. The germline V gene has CDR1 SGHVS and CDR2 FQNEAQ. CDR3 size: 15 residues. The junction had 7 bases not matched to a gene; V was cut back by 2 bases and J by 6 bases.

This clonotype was counted only a few times. The chain is built from TRBV12-3 or TRBV12-4 and TRBJ1-3; maybe TRBD1 (6 bases). V lost 5 bases, J lost 0 bases, and 17 bases lay in between. The CDR3 has 17 amino acids. The CDR3 sequence: CASSLQGGSFSGNTIYF. For the CDR3, the DNA is TGTGCCAGCAGTCTACAGGGTGGAAGTTTCTCTGGAAACACCATATATTTT.

The rearrangement joins TRBV12-3 or TRBV12-4 to TRBJ2-2; unclear D gene. V lost 6 bases, J lost 5 bases, and 10 bases lay in between. The CDR3 has 13 residues. In nucleotides, the CDR3 is TGTGCCAGCAGCCCAACATTAACCGGGGAGCTGTTTTTT. It codes for CASSPTLTGELFF.

The CDR3 DNA reads TGTGCCATCAGTGGCGGGAGGGCCGGAGAGACCCAGTACTTC. Translating gives CAISGGRAGETQYF. The chain joins TRBV10-3 to TRBJ2-5, with 9 bases lining up with TRBD2. CDR1 is ENHRY, CDR2 SYGVKD, per germline. This CDR3 comprises 14 residues. V was clipped by 4 bases and J by 4 bases; unmatched bases: 4.

The chain is built from TRBV20-1 and TRBJ2-2; TRBD2 agrees at 7 bases. Germline loops: CDR1 DFQATT, CDR2 SNEGSKA (reference sequence). Trimming removed 3 bases from V and 2 bases from J; junction bases left unmatched: 3. The CDR3 runs 14 residues. The CDR3 nucleotides are TGCAGTGCTAGCGGGGGGATAAACACCGGGGAGCTGTTTTTT. It encodes CSASGGINTGELFF.

This clonotype was picked up many times. The V call is TRBV7-8, the J call TRBJ1-4; 8 nucleotides line up with TRBD1. CDR3 length: 12 amino acids. From germline, CDR1 is SGHVS and CDR2 FQNEAQ. Trimming cost V 4 bases and J 10 bases; bases outside gene matches: 2. The CDR3 DNA reads as TGTGCCAGCAGCTCCGACAGGGGAAAACTGTTTTTT. It codes for CASSSDRGKLFF.

This clonotype was counted at least ten times. CDR3: CASSLGGGQTYEQYF. The CDR3 region has the DNA TGTGCCAGCAGCCTTGGGGGAGGCCAGACTTACGAGCAGTACTTC. The chain joins TRBV7-2 to TRBJ2-7; perhaps TRBD2 as D (6 bases). Germline CDR1 reads SGHTA; CDR2 reads FQGNSA. The ends were cut back, 5 bases at V and 4 bases at J, with 18 bases in the middle. This CDR3 is 15 amino acids long.